The 21 T cell receptor beta chains listed next were all sequenced from one sample in a study of monozygotic twins with cystic fibrosis. Sequencing used immunoSEQ multiplex PCR; TCRdb keeps in-frame clones, though not all of them. Here the sample spans 25,000 or so clones, about nine tenths being singletons. Sequenced material: blood. The receptor source for this set is a girl aged 2 to 10 with cystic fibrosis.

The chain joins TRBV11-1 to TRBJ1-2, with a tentative D call TRBD1 (6 bases). Trimming removed 1 base at V and 5 bases at J, with 8 bases between. CDR1 is SGHAT and CDR2 is FQDESV in the germline V gene (reference sequence). The CDR3 runs 13 residues. The CDR3 here is CASSLGRGYGYTF. In nucleotides, the CDR3 is TGTGCCAGCAGCTTAGGCAGGGGATATGGCTACACCTTC.

V gene TRBV5-1 combines with J gene TRBJ2-3; TRBD2 agrees at 7 bases. CDR1 and CDR2 from the germline V gene are SGHRS and YFSETQ. The CDR3 loop spans 15 amino acids. Trimming removed 3 bases from V and 2 bases from J; junction bases left unmatched: 6. The CDR3 DNA reads TGCGCCAGCAGCTCAGCGGGGCCCTCCACAGATACGCAGTATTTT. Translated, it gives CASSSAGPSTDTQYF. The whole variable domain, filled in from reference TRBV5-1 and TRBJ2-3, reads KAGVTQTPRYLIKTRGQQVTLSCSPISGHRSVSWYQQTPGQGLQFLFEYFSETQRNKGNFPGRFSGRQFSNSRSEMNVSTLELGDSALYLCASSSAGPSTDTQYFGPGTRLTVL.

This sequence joins TRBV19 and TRBJ1-6; D unclear. Germline lookup yields CDR1 LNHDA and CDR2 SQIVND (reference sequence). The germline V and J ends were trimmed by 9 bases and 13 bases, with 16 bases remaining between them. This CDR3 region has 12 residues. The CDR3 is CASSGIAEPLHF. The DNA for the CDR3 is TGTGCCAGCAGCGGAATCGCGGAGCCCCTCCACTTT. Combining the CDR3 with reference TRBV19 and TRBJ1-6 gives the whole variable domain DGGITQSPKYLFRKEGQNVTLSCEQNLNHDAMYWYRQDPGQGLRLIYYSQIVNDFQKGDIAEGYSVSREKKESFPLTVTSAQKNPTAFYLCASSGIAEPLHFGNGTRLTVT.

The CDR3 is CASSYRTSGNEQFF. For the CDR3, the DNA is TGTGCCAGCAGCTACCGGACTAGCGGAAATGAGCAGTTCTTC. The rearrangement uses TRBV11-2 and TRBJ2-1, with TRBD2 matching over 10 bases. This CDR3 spans 14 amino acids. CDR1 is SGHAT, CDR2 FQNNGV, per germline. Germline trimming cut 4 bases from V and 7 bases from J; bases unmatched to any gene: 4.

The chain has TRBV14 and TRBJ1-1; weak D call: TRBD1 (6 bases). Trimming cost V 6 bases and J 5 bases, with 16 bases left between them. The CDR3 is 14 residues long. The germline V gene has CDR1 SGHDN and CDR2 FVKESK. For the CDR3, the DNA is TGTGCCAGCAGTCTAAGGGGGGTTTGGACTGAAGCTTTCTTT. Residues: CASSLRGVWTEAFF.

This chain links TRBV9 with TRBJ1-2, with D possibly matching TRBD1 (5 bases). The CDR3 is 12 amino acids. Germline V CDR1 and CDR2: SGDLS, YYNGEE. Trimming shortened V by 3 bases and J by 10 bases, and 13 bases separated the two germline ends. CDR3 nucleotide sequence: TGTGCCAGCAGCGAGCCCGGGACCGACTACACCTTC. Protein product: CASSEPGTDYTF. Looking up the rest from reference TRBV9 and TRBJ1-2 gives the full variable domain: DSGVTQTPKHLITATGQRVTLRCSPRSGDLSVYWYQQSLDQGLQFLIQYYNGEERAKGNILERFSAQQFPDLHSELNLSSLELGDSALYFCASSEPGTDYTFGSGTRLTVV.

The chain links TRBV18 to TRBJ2-2; D is unclear. V was pared by 6 bases and J by 7 bases, with 18 bases between. Germline CDR1 and CDR2: KGHSH and LQKENI. CDR3 length equals 15 residues. The CDR3 region is CASSFMDPFGGELFF. CDR3 in DNA: TGTGCCAGCTCTTTCATGGACCCCTTTGGCGGGGAGCTGTTTTTT.

This clone was found once. The genes are TRBV6-5 and TRBJ2-7, with 7 bases identical to TRBD1. Germline CDR1 MNHEY, CDR2 SVGAGI. The CDR3 contains 15 residues. The trim removed 5 bases at V and 2 bases at J, leaving 9 bases unmatched. The chain's CDR3 is CASSNDRAGAYEQYF. CDR3 in DNA: TGTGCCAGCAGTAATGACAGGGCTGGCGCCTACGAGCAGTACTTC.

This clone was detected a few times. The V gene is TRBV25-1, the J gene TRBJ2-7; D gene unclear. Trimming stripped 5 bases from V and 2 bases from J, with 4 bases between. The CDR3 totals 11 residues. Germline CDR1 and CDR2: MGHDK and SYGVNS. This CDR3 reads CASSHTYEQYF. CDR3 DNA sequence: TGTGCCAGCAGTCATACCTACGAGCAGTACTTC.

The chain is built from TRBV7-8 and TRBJ1-5, with 7 positions matching TRBD1. The CDR3 is 15 amino acids. V lost 5 bases and J lost 2; bases outside the gene matches: 6. The germline V gene encodes CDR1 SGHVS and CDR2 FQNEAQ. This CDR3 reads CASSPPTGGNQPQHF. CDR3 in DNA: TGTGCCAGCAGCCCGCCCACAGGGGGCAATCAGCCCCAGCATTTT.

The J gene is TRBJ1-2, the V gene TRBV5-1, with D possibly TRBD1 on 6 matching bases. The CDR3 length is 16 residues. Between the trimmed V and J ends, which lost 4 bases and 2 bases, there was a span of 18 bases. The V gene's germline CDR1 is SGHRS and CDR2 YFSETQ. CDR3 in DNA: TGCGCCAGCAGCCACGATCGGAGGGACACAAACTATGGCTACACCTTC. Translation: CASSHDRRDTNYGYTF.

The chain couples TRBV19 to TRBJ1-2; no reliable D call. In germline, CDR1 is LNHDA, CDR2 SQIVND (reference sequence). The CDR3 consists of 10 residues. V was clipped by 5 bases and J by 9 bases, with 7 bases between them. This chain's CDR3 is CASSVTRYTF. DNA of the CDR3: TGTGCCAGTAGTGTTACCCGCTACACCTTC.

This clone has just a few counts. The rearrangement uses TRBV5-1 and TRBJ1-1, with 7 bases matching TRBD1. Germline V lookup: CDR1 SGHRS, CDR2 YFSETQ. This CDR3 is 13 amino acids long. The V gene end was trimmed by 4 bases and the J gene end by 3 bases; junction bases not matched to a gene: 3. The CDR3 here is CASSLGQYTEAFF. The CDR3 nucleotides are TGCGCCAGCAGCCTGGGACAGTACACTGAAGCTTTCTTT.

This clone was counted only a few times. V usage is TRBV27 and J usage is TRBJ2-3; 8 positions match TRBD2. Germline V gene sequence: CDR1 MNHEY, CDR2 SMNVEV (reference sequence). This CDR3 has 15 residues. Unmatched junction bases numbered 8, after V lost 7 bases and J lost 2 bases. In DNA form, the CDR3 reads TGTGCCAGCACCCCTTGGCGGGGGGCCACAGATACGCAGTATTTT. Protein: CASTPWRGATDTQYF.

CDR3 sequence reads: CASSPKGALQGTQYF. The CDR3 DNA reads TGTGCCAGCTCACCAAAGGGGGCCCTCCAGGGTACGCAGTATTTT. V usage is TRBV18 and J usage is TRBJ2-3; 7 nucleotides agree with TRBD1. The CDR3 has 15 amino acids. With V trimmed by 2 bases and J by 8 bases, 10 bases remained unmatched. Germline V lookup: CDR1 KGHSH, CDR2 LQKENI.

This clone was seen more than once but under ten times. The chain links TRBV7-9 to TRBJ2-4; D uncertain. Trimming took off 4 bases at V and 5 bases at J, with 6 bases between the two ends. Germline V gives CDR1 SEHNR, CDR2 FQNEAQ (reference sequence). The CDR3 has 12 amino acids. The CDR3, as DNA: TGTGCCAGCAGCTATAGGCAAAACATTCAGTACTTC. Its protein is CASSYRQNIQYF.

The chain links TRBV19 to TRBJ2-7, with TRBD2 as a possible D gene (6 bases). The CDR3 runs 16 residues. Looked up from germline, CDR1 is LNHDA and CDR2 is SQIVND (reference sequence). The V end lost 6 bases, the J end lost 0 bases, and 18 bases lay between the germline ends. The CDR3 protein is CASSPGGARSSYEQYF. Here the CDR3 DNA reads TGTGCCAGTAGCCCTGGAGGGGCAAGAAGCTCCTACGAGCAGTACTTC. Looking up the rest from reference TRBV19 and TRBJ2-7 gives the full variable domain: DGGITQSPKYLFRKEGQNVTLSCEQNLNHDAMYWYRQDPGQGLRLIYYSQIVNDFQKGDIAEGYSVSREKKESFPLTVTSAQKNPTAFYLCASSPGGARSSYEQYFGPGTRLTVT.

The chain joins TRBV7-3 to TRBJ2-1, with TRBD2 matching 14 bases. CDR3 size: 15 residues. Germline loops: CDR1 SGHTA, CDR2 FQGTGA. Germline trimming cut 5 bases from V and 8 bases from J; bases unmatched to any gene: 5. CDR3 coding DNA: TGTGCCAGCAGCCTCCGACTAGCGGGGGGGTATGAGCAGTTCTTC. Translated: CASSLRLAGGYEQFF.

The J gene is TRBJ1-2, the V gene TRBV7-9, with TRBD1 matching over 8 bases. Trimming cost V 0 bases and J 6 bases; bases outside gene matches: 12. The CDR3 is 17 amino acids. Germline V gives CDR1 SEHNR, CDR2 FQNEAQ (reference sequence). The CDR3 bases are TGTGCCAGCAGCTTAGCGAACCCCAGGGGGCCGGGGGATGGCTACACCTTC. Residues: CASSLANPRGPGDGYTF.

This rearrangement joins TRBV5-1 to TRBJ1-2; D unclear. In germline, CDR1 is SGHRS, CDR2 YFSETQ. Trimming removed 2 bases from V and 4 bases from J, with 12 bases in between. The CDR3 length is 14 residues. CDR3 nucleotides: TGCGCCAGCAGCTTCAGAGGGCAGTTCTATGGCTACACCTTC. Translation gives CASSFRGQFYGYTF.

The chain carries TRBV4-2 and TRBJ2-3, with D perhaps matching TRBD2 (6 bases). Germline values: CDR1 LGHNA, CDR2 YNFKEQ. Trimming shortened V by 1 base and J by 2 bases, and 16 bases separated the two germline ends. The CDR3 spans 17 residues. Here the CDR3 DNA reads TGTGCCAGCAGCCAAGCCCCCCGGGGGTCCTTCACAGATACGCAGTATTTT. Encoded protein: CASSQAPRGSFTDTQYF.